One sample yielded the 19 T cell receptor beta chains listed below, sequenced in a study of Ad26.COV2.S vaccination and SARS-CoV-2 variants. Clones were read by immunoSEQ multiplex PCR, and TCRdb kept only the in-frame ones, dropping some. Found here are 240,000 or so clones, roughly 88% of them singletons; the top ten hold 9.5% to 12%. Treatment noted: over 15 received Ad26.COV2.S at low or high dose, single or two shots; about 5 received placebo; per-sample allocation not given. Collection of the samples took place on day 63 after the first injection of vaccine or placebo. The source material was peripheral blood, sampled in a trial of Ad26.COV2.S vaccine versus placebo. All receptors derive from a person aged 18-60 years who received the Ad26.COV2.S COVID-19 vaccine or a placebo.

V gene TRBV5-1 combines with J gene TRBJ1-4; D remains unclear. The V gene lost 0 bases and the J gene lost 4 bases, with 10 bases spanning the gap. CDR1 and CDR2 (germline): SGHRS, YFSETQ. The CDR3 spans 15 residues. CDR3 nucleotide sequence: TGCGCCAGCAGCTTGGGAAGCGGGATTAATGAAAAACTGTTTTTT. This sequence encodes CASSLGSGINEKLFF.

This clone was observed a handful of times. This chain uses TRBV19 with TRBJ1-2; 8 nucleotides align to TRBD1. The CDR3 sequence is 14 residues long. Germline CDR1 reads LNHDA; CDR2 reads SQIVND (reference sequence). Losses at the gene ends were 5 bases for V and 5 bases for J; bases not matched to a gene: 7. The DNA of the CDR3 is TGTGCCAGTAGTCAGGGACAGGACCTTTATGGCTACACCTTC. Translating gives CASSQGQDLYGYTF.

The chain couples TRBV9 to TRBJ1-5; tentatively, D is TRBD1 (5 bases). The ends were cut back, 4 bases at V and 0 bases at J, with 8 bases in the middle. The V gene's germline CDR1 is SGDLS and CDR2 YYNGEE. The CDR3 runs 14 residues. The CDR3 protein is CASSLTASNQPQHF. The CDR3 nucleotides read TGTGCCAGCAGCTTGACAGCTAGCAATCAGCCCCAGCATTTT.

V gene TRBV19 combines with J gene TRBJ1-5; weak D call: TRBD1 (6 bases). Germline CDR1 and CDR2: LNHDA and SQIVND (reference sequence). The V end was cut by 5 bases, the J end by 9 bases, with 20 bases between. This CDR3 has 15 amino acids. CDR3 in DNA: TGTGCCAGTAGTTTACAGGGAGGGGCCTCGCGGCCCCAGCATTTT. Protein: CASSLQGGASRPQHF.

V gene TRBV5-1 combines with J gene TRBJ1-3; D is uncertain. The CDR3 spans 15 residues. V shed 5 bases and J shed 0 bases, with 12 bases lying between them. Per germline, CDR1 SGHRS and CDR2 YFSETQ. The CDR3 DNA reads TGCGCCAGCAGGCGTGACAAAGCCTCTGGAAACACCATATATTTT. Its translation: CASRRDKASGNTIYF.

The chain uses TRBV15 and TRBJ2-2; D uncertain. Trimming pared 0 bases from V and 2 bases from J, leaving 4 bases between. CDR3 length: 14 residues. Germline V lookup: CDR1 LNHNV, CDR2 YYDKDF (reference sequence). CDR3 DNA: TGTGCCACCAGCAGAGATCGAAACACCGGGGAGCTGTTTTTT. It encodes CATSRDRNTGELFF.

This chain connects TRBV18 to TRBJ1-5; no reliable D call. Trimming cost V 6 bases and J 3 bases, with 12 bases left between them. Germline V gives CDR1 KGHSH, CDR2 LQKENI. The CDR3 runs 14 residues. DNA for the CDR3: TGTGCCAGCTCTGGCACGAATTTCAATCAGCCCCAGCATTTT. This translates into CASSGTNFNQPQHF.

The V gene is TRBV7-2, the J gene TRBJ2-7; D is possibly TRBD1 (8 bases). Trimming removed 5 bases at V and 6 bases at J, with 17 bases between. Germline assignment: CDR1 SGHTA and CDR2 FQGNSA. The CDR3 contains 14 residues. The CDR3 loop is CASSKTGEGAEQYF. CDR3 in DNA: TGTGCCAGCAGCAAGACAGGGGAGGGGGCCGAGCAGTACTTC. The full variable domain, its missing parts supplied by reference TRBV7-2 and TRBJ2-7, is GAGVSQSPSNKVTEKGKDVELRCDPISGHTALYWYRQSLGQGLEFLIYFQGNSAPDKSGLPSDRFSAERTGGSVSTLTIQRTQQEDSAVYLCASSKTGEGAEQYFGPGTRLTVT.

The chain is built from TRBV25-1 and TRBJ1-2; D not certain. Looked up from germline, CDR1 is MGHDK and CDR2 is SYGVNS. V was cut by 2 bases and J by 2 bases, with 9 bases left in between. This CDR3 has 14 residues. The CDR3 spells CASSEGRFNYGYTF. As DNA, the CDR3 is TGTGCCAGCAGTGAAGGACGATTCAACTATGGCTACACCTTC.

As concerns this clone: At one of its ends the junction is not consistent with the germline gene, which may arise from a read error. The genes are TRBV2 and TRBJ1-2; 9 bases agree with TRBD1. The CDR3 sequence is 16 residues long. Germline CDR1 and CDR2: SNHLY and FYNNEI. The CDR3 DNA is TGTGCCAGCAGGGAAGACAGGGGGAACGCTAACTATGGCTACACCTTC. Translating it yields CASREDRGNANYGYTF. Full variable domain (rest looked up from reference TRBV2 and TRBJ1-2): EPEVTQTPSHQVTQMGQEVILRCVPISNHLYFYWYRQILGQKVEFLVSFYNNEISEKSEIFDDQFSVERPDGSNFTLKIRSTKLEDSAMYFCASREDRGNANYGYTFGSGTRLTVV.

The V and J genes are TRBV9 and TRBJ2-2; 7 positions match TRBD2. The CDR3 runs to 15 residues. The germline CDR1 and CDR2 sequences are SGDLS and YYNGEE. V was clipped by 2 bases and J by 4 bases; unmatched bases: 5. As DNA, the CDR3 is TGTGCCAGCAGCGTTTTCGGGGGGATCACCGGGGAGCTGTTTTTT. Its translation: CASSVFGGITGELFF. Full variable domain (remainder filled in from reference TRBV9 and TRBJ2-2): DSGVTQTPKHLITATGQRVTLRCSPRSGDLSVYWYQQSLDQGLQFLIQYYNGEERAKGNILERFSAQQFPDLHSELNLSSLELGDSALYFCASSVFGGITGELFFGEGSRLTVL.

This chain connects TRBV7-3 to TRBJ2-3, with D unclear. V dropped 2 bases and J dropped 3 bases, with 6 bases sitting between them. CDR3 length: 13 residues. Germline V gene data show CDR1 as SGHTA and CDR2 as FQGTGA. The chain's CDR3 is CASSLVETDTQYF. In nucleotides, the CDR3 is TGTGCCAGCAGCTTAGTGGAAACAGATACGCAGTATTTT.

V gene TRBV4-3 combines with J gene TRBJ2-7; TRBD1 is a possible D gene (5 bases). Germline V gives CDR1 LGHNA, CDR2 YSLEER. Between the trimmed V and J ends, which lost 1 base and 3 bases, there was a span of 10 bases. This CDR3 contains 14 residues. The CDR3 loop reads CASSQALGDYEQYF. The CDR3 nucleotides read TGCGCCAGCAGCCAAGCGCTAGGGGACTACGAGCAGTACTTC.

The V call is TRBV6-4, the J call TRBJ2-2; the D is unclear. Germline loops: CDR1 MRHNA, CDR2 SNTAGT. The CDR3 loop spans 14 amino acids. V lost 5 bases and J lost 5, with 12 bases in between. The CDR3 reads CASSTDAATGELFF. The CDR3 DNA is TGTGCCAGCAGTACCGATGCGGCAACCGGGGAGCTGTTTTTT.

This clone was counted only a few times. This chain connects TRBV10-1 to TRBJ1-6; no reliable D call. The CDR3 loop spans 13 amino acids. The germline CDR1 and CDR2 sequences are WNHNN and SYGVQD (reference sequence). V dropped 2 bases and J dropped 7 bases, with 6 bases sitting between them. The DNA of the CDR3 is TGCGCCAGCAGTGAGCAGACAAATTCACCCCTCCACTTT. Translated, it gives CASSEQTNSPLHF.

This chain links TRBV7-2 with TRBJ2-1; TRBD2 matches 10 bases. The germline V gene has CDR1 SGHTA and CDR2 FQGNSA. The J segment lost 4 bases and the V segment lost 1 base, leaving 7 bases of the junction unmatched. The length of the CDR3 is 17 residues. CDR3 loop: CASSLVGGSGGYNEQFF. The CDR3 nucleotides read TGTGCCAGCAGCTTAGTCGGAGGTAGCGGGGGGTACAATGAGCAGTTCTTC.

The chain has TRBV7-8 and TRBJ2-7; D remains unclear. The CDR3 is 14 amino acids. Looked up from germline, CDR1 is SGHVS and CDR2 is FQNEAQ. Trimming took 3 bases from V and 1 from J, leaving 10 bases between them. CDR3 loop: CASSFSDRSYEQYF. The CDR3 nucleotides read TGTGCCAGCAGCTTTTCCGACCGTTCCTACGAGCAGTACTTC.

The rearrangement uses TRBV28 and TRBJ2-7; 8 bases agree with TRBD1. The V gene's germline CDR1 is MDHEN and CDR2 SYDVKM. Trimming cost V 5 bases and J 3 bases; bases outside gene matches: 3. The length of the CDR3 is 13 residues. As DNA, the CDR3 is TGTGCCAGCAGTATTGACAGGGGCTACGAGCAGTACTTC. This sequence encodes CASSIDRGYEQYF. Supplemented by reference TRBV28 and TRBJ2-7, the full variable domain reads DVKVTQSSRYLVKRTGEKVFLECVQDMDHENMFWYRQDPGLGLRLIYFSYDVKMKEKGDIPEGYSVSREKKERFSLILESASTNQTSMYLCASSIDRGYEQYFGPGTRLTVT.

The chain couples TRBV9 to TRBJ1-2, with a weak D call TRBD1 (6 bases). V gave up 5 bases and J gave up 7 bases, with 12 bases separating them. The CDR3 is 12 residues long. Germline CDR1 is SGDLS and CDR2 is YYNGEE. The CDR3 region is CASRAGERGYTF. CDR3 sequence (DNA): TGTGCCAGCAGAGCAGGGGAGCGTGGCTACACCTTC.